These 29 T cell receptor beta chains originate from one sample sequenced in a study of T-cell memory formation after mild COVID-19. Using its own MiXCR run on the 5' RACE reads, TCRdb lists one record per CDR3 protein. The data hold 300,000 or so distinct CDR3 sequences, with approximately 15% observed a single time. Material for sequencing was PBMCs or a T cell subset sorted from them (not recorded which). Receptors were obtained from a man younger than 35 who had mild COVID-19 (a few samples of this study predate the infection). Cell type and time point are not known.

The genes are TRBV12-3 or TRBV12-4 and TRBJ2-7; perhaps D is TRBD1 or TRBD2 (5 bases each). The CDR3 sequence is 12 residues long. V was trimmed by 6 bases and J by 6 bases, leaving 12 bases between them. The CDR3 is CASSETRGEQYF. In DNA form, the CDR3 reads TGTGCCAGCAGCGAAACTAGGGGCGAGCAGTACTTC.

The chain links TRBV10-3 to TRBJ2-1, with 15 positions matching TRBD2. With 6 bases clipped from V and 0 bases from J, the junction kept 9 bases outside the gene matches. This CDR3 region has 19 residues. The germline V gene has CDR1 ENHRY and CDR2 SYGVKD. The CDR3 spells CAIRKVPGLAGGSYNEQFF. For the CDR3, the DNA is TGTGCCATCAGAAAAGTCCCGGGACTAGCGGGGGGCTCCTACAATGAGCAGTTCTTC.

J is TRBJ1-1 and V is TRBV5-1, with TRBD1 matching 7 bases. With 2 bases clipped from V and 0 bases from J, the junction kept 10 bases outside the gene matches. This CDR3 has 17 residues. CDR1 SGHRS and CDR2 YFSETQ come from the germline V gene. CDR3 region: CASSFKIRDRMNTEAFF. DNA of the CDR3: TGCGCCAGCAGCTTCAAGATTAGGGACAGAATGAACACTGAAGCTTTCTTT.

The genes are TRBV20-1 and TRBJ1-5, with D unresolved. Germline V gene data show CDR1 as DFQATT and CDR2 as SNEGSKA (reference sequence). The CDR3 contains 13 residues. V was trimmed by 5 bases and J by 3 bases, leaving 11 bases between them. CDR3 nucleotides: TGCAGTGCTCGGGCGGGCTTCAATCAGCCCCAGCATTTT. Protein product: CSARAGFNQPQHF.

This clonotype was picked up a small number of times. The gene calls are TRBV5-1 and TRBJ1-1; weak D call: TRBD1 (6 bases). This CDR3 is built from 15 residues. Germline assignment: CDR1 SGHRS and CDR2 YFSETQ. V lost 4 bases, J lost 4 bases, and 17 bases lay in between. The DNA for the CDR3 is TGCGCCAGCAGCGAAGGGGGAGCTTTGGTCACTGAAGCTTTCTTT. It specifies CASSEGGALVTEAFF. Drawing the rest from reference TRBV5-1 and TRBJ1-1, the complete variable domain is KAGVTQTPRYLIKTRGQQVTLSCSPISGHRSVSWYQQTPGQGLQFLFEYFSETQRNKGNFPGRFSGRQFSNSRSEMNVSTLELGDSALYLCASSEGGALVTEAFFGQGTRLTVV.

V and J are TRBV24-1 and TRBJ2-5, with D unclear. Germline values: CDR1 KGHDR, CDR2 SFDVKD. The CDR3 totals 13 residues. V dropped 4 bases and J dropped 0 bases, with 5 bases sitting between them. This CDR3 is CATSDWYQETQYF. As DNA, the CDR3 is TGTGCCACCAGTGACTGGTACCAAGAGACCCAGTACTTC.

There are a few counts of this clonotype. V is TRBV7-9 and J is TRBJ2-3; the D gene is possibly TRBD1 (5 bases). V was trimmed by 8 bases and J by 5 bases, leaving 8 bases between them. Germline V gene data show CDR1 as SEHNR and CDR2 as FQNEAQ (reference sequence). This CDR3 spans 11 amino acids. Here the CDR3 DNA reads TGTGCCAGCGGCCAGGGAGATACGCAGTATTTT. Encoded protein: CASGQGDTQYF. Complete variable domain (other parts from reference TRBV7-9 and TRBJ2-3): DTGVSQNPRHKITKRGQNVTFRCDPISEHNRLYWYRQTLGQGPEFLTYFQNEAQLEKSRLLSDRFSAERPKGSFSTLEIQRTEQGDSAMYLCASGQGDTQYFGPGTRLTVL.

This clonotype was found a few times. The rearrangement joins TRBV5-1 to TRBJ2-3; 14 bases are shared with TRBD2. V shed 6 bases and J 4 bases; nucleotides not matched to a gene: 7. This CDR3 region has 16 residues. Germline V gene lookup returns CDR1 SGHRS and CDR2 YFSETQ. The CDR3 protein is CASNTGLAGAADTQYF. The CDR3, as DNA: TGCGCCAGCAATACGGGACTAGCGGGGGCAGCAGATACGCAGTATTTT.

This clonotype has at least ten counts. This chain connects TRBV7-2 to TRBJ1-2; D is ambiguous. The CDR3 has 15 residues. CDR1 and CDR2 (germline): SGHTA, FQGNSA. V lost 4 bases to trimming and J lost 4 bases, with 16 bases between them. CDR3 sequence (DNA): TGTGCCAGCAGCTCAACGACACGGAAGGGCTATGGCTACACCTTC. This gives the protein CASSSTTRKGYGYTF.

The rearrangement uses TRBV7-2 and TRBJ2-1; perhaps TRBD1 as D (5 bases). There are 13 residues in the CDR3. Germline CDR1 is SGHTA and CDR2 is FQGNSA. Trimming left V 0 bases short and J 8 bases short, with 8 bases between. The CDR3 DNA sequence: TGTGCCAGCAGCTTAGCGGGGCTCGATGAGCAGTTCTTC. It encodes CASSLAGLDEQFF.

This clonotype was seen a handful of times. V usage is TRBV11-2 and J usage is TRBJ2-1; TRBD1 matches at 7 bases. Germline assignment: CDR1 SGHAT and CDR2 FQNNGV. The CDR3 has 14 amino acids. Trimming took 5 bases from V and 4 from J; bases not matched to a gene: 5. DNA for the CDR3: TGTGCCAGCAGCCTACCGACAGGGTACAATGAGCAGTTCTTC. Its protein is CASSLPTGYNEQFF.

V is TRBV6-6 and J is TRBJ1-4; 7 bases line up with TRBD1. The CDR3 is made up of 14 amino acids. Trimming cost V 7 bases and J 2 bases; bases outside gene matches: 4. Per germline, CDR1 MNHNY and CDR2 SVGAGI (reference sequence). CDR3 sequence reads: CASNQGGTNEKLFF. Here the CDR3 DNA reads TGTGCCAGCAACCAGGGGGGCACTAATGAAAAACTGTTTTTT.

This chain connects TRBV7-2 to TRBJ2-5; a weak D match, TRBD1 (5 bases). The CDR3 extends over 13 amino acids. Between the trimmed V and J ends, which lost 1 base and 9 bases, there was a span of 12 bases. Germline-derived CDR1 and CDR2 are SGHTA and FQGNSA. The CDR3 DNA sequence: TGTGCCAGCAGCTTAGGACGGCAAGGGGCCCAGTACTTC. The encoded protein is CASSLGRQGAQYF.

This clonotype was recorded a few times. CDR3 in DNA: TGTGCCAGCAGGAAACAGGGTGCAAACTATGGCTACACCTTC. It translates to CASRKQGANYGYTF. This rearrangement joins TRBV7-2 to TRBJ1-2; D is possibly TRBD1 (6 bases). This CDR3 has 14 amino acids. CDR1 is SGHTA, CDR2 FQGNSA, per germline. V was cut by 6 bases and J by 2 bases, with 13 bases left in between.

The rearrangement joins TRBV3-1 to TRBJ1-1; D is unclear. Germline CDR1 LGHDT, CDR2 YNNKEL (reference sequence). The CDR3 spans 15 residues. With 1 base removed from V and 4 bases from J, the gap between germline ends came to 13 bases. This CDR3 reads CASSQVLLGPTEAFF. CDR3 in DNA: TGTGCCAGCAGCCAAGTGCTCCTAGGGCCCACTGAAGCTTTCTTT.

This clonotype was observed a few times. The chain joins TRBV4-3 to TRBJ2-3, with D unresolved. Germline CDR1 LGHNA, CDR2 YSLEER. This CDR3 contains 13 residues. The germline V and J ends were trimmed by 1 base and 6 bases, with 8 bases remaining between them. CDR3 sequence reads: CASSQARPDTQYF. As DNA, the CDR3 is TGCGCCAGCAGCCAAGCCAGACCCGATACGCAGTATTTT.

V and J are TRBV7-2 and TRBJ1-5; 11 nucleotides agree with TRBD1. V trimming: 3 bases; J trimming: 9 bases; junction bases outside the gene matches: 4. The CDR3 runs to 14 residues. The germline gives CDR1 SGHTA, CDR2 FQGNSA. This CDR3 reads CASSLGQGGRPQHF. DNA for the CDR3: TGTGCCAGCAGCTTGGGACAGGGGGGTCGGCCCCAGCATTTT. Full variable domain (rest looked up from reference TRBV7-2 and TRBJ1-5): GAGVSQSPSNKVTEKGKDVELRCDPISGHTALYWYRQSLGQGLEFLIYFQGNSAPDKSGLPSDRFSAERTGGSVSTLTIQRTQQEDSAVYLCASSLGQGGRPQHFGDGTRLSIL.

This clonotype was seen once. The chain joins TRBV4-2 to TRBJ2-5; D uncertain. The CDR3 loop spans 14 amino acids. V lost 1 base and J lost 3, with 9 bases in between. Germline CDR1 LGHNA, CDR2 YNFKEQ. The CDR3, as DNA: TGTGCCAGCAGCCAAGGGTCTGAGGAAGAGACCCAGTACTTC. Encoded protein: CASSQGSEEETQYF.

This clonotype was found once. The chain employs TRBV20-1 and TRBJ1-6; D gene ambiguous. Between the trimmed V and J ends, which lost 8 bases and 7 bases, there was a span of 15 bases. This CDR3 is 13 amino acids long. Germline CDR1 is DFQATT and CDR2 is SNEGSKA (reference sequence). For the CDR3, the DNA is TGCAGTAGTAGGGAAGATGGGAATTCACCCCTCCACTTT. Its protein product is CSSREDGNSPLHF.

This clonotype was seen more than once but under ten times. V and J are TRBV12-3 or TRBV12-4 and TRBJ1-1; 8 bases are shared with TRBD1. The V gene end was trimmed by 2 bases and the J gene end by 11 bases; junction bases not matched to a gene: 10. The CDR3 contains 14 residues. DNA of the CDR3: TGTGCCAGCAGTTTAACCGGACAGGGCGACCCCGCTTTCTTT. This gives the protein CASSLTGQGDPAFF.

This chain uses TRBV5-1 with TRBJ2-7; the match to TRBD1 covers 10 bases. Germline values: CDR1 SGHRS, CDR2 YFSETQ. Trimming took 0 bases from V and 3 from J; bases not matched to a gene: 3. The CDR3 has 15 residues. The CDR3 sequence is CASSLGQGAIYEQYF. The CDR3 region has the DNA TGCGCCAGCAGCTTGGGACAGGGGGCCATCTACGAGCAGTACTTC.

V usage is TRBV5-1 and J usage is TRBJ1-6; TRBD1 aligns across 9 bases. Germline V gene data show CDR1 as SGHRS and CDR2 as YFSETQ. The CDR3 runs to 16 residues. J gave up 9 bases and V 7 bases, and 14 bases lay outside the gene matches. The CDR3 bases are TGCGCCAGCCGTACAAACTTCGGACAGGGGAGTTCACCCCTCCACTTT. Translating it yields CASRTNFGQGSSPLHF.

The V call is TRBV7-9, the J call TRBJ2-1, with 16 bases lining up with TRBD2. V trimming: 5 bases; J trimming: 6 bases; junction bases outside the gene matches: 4. Per the germline V gene, CDR1 is SEHNR and CDR2 is FQNEAQ (reference sequence). This CDR3 has 16 residues. The CDR3 region has the DNA TGTGCCAGCAGCCAAGGGACTAGCGGGGGGGCCAATGAGCAGTTCTTC. Its translation is CASSQGTSGGANEQFF.

The chain employs TRBV5-1 and TRBJ2-7; D gene unclear. The V gene lost 4 bases and the J gene lost 2 bases, with 13 bases spanning the gap. Germline values: CDR1 SGHRS, CDR2 YFSETQ. The CDR3 covers 14 residues. The CDR3 coding sequence is TGCGCCAGCAGCGCCCCTATGACCGCCTACGAGCAGTACGTC. Translated: CASSAPMTAYEQYV.

The rearrangement links TRBV6-2 or TRBV6-3 to TRBJ1-5; 7 bases map to TRBD1. Per the germline V gene, CDR1 is MNHEY and CDR2 is SVGEGT. CDR3 length equals 18 residues. V shed 4 bases, J shed 0 bases, and the junction held 12 bases outside the gene matches. CDR3 protein: CASSSHRGGGYSNQPQHF. CDR3 sequence (DNA): TGTGCCAGCAGTTCGCACAGGGGCGGAGGGTATAGCAATCAGCCCCAGCATTTT.

This chain connects TRBV6-5 to TRBJ1-1; D unclear. This CDR3 region has 14 residues. Trimming pared 0 bases from V and 5 bases from J, leaving 10 bases between. The germline V gene encodes CDR1 MNHEY and CDR2 SVGAGI. The CDR3, as DNA: TGTGCCAGCAGTTACTCGTCAGGAAGGACTGAAGCTTTCTTT. The encoded protein is CASSYSSGRTEAFF.

This chain connects TRBV27 to TRBJ2-1; D uncertain. CDR3 size: 15 residues. The germline V gene encodes CDR1 MNHEY and CDR2 SMNVEV (reference sequence). The germline V and J ends were trimmed by 4 bases and 8 bases, with 18 bases remaining between them. The CDR3: CASSSWAPSDDEQFF. The DNA of the CDR3 is TGTGCCAGCAGTTCTTGGGCCCCCTCGGACGATGAGCAGTTCTTC.

This clonotype was seen a handful of times. This chain connects TRBV20-1 to TRBJ2-1; perhaps D is TRBD1 or TRBD2 (5 bases each). The CDR3 is 16 amino acids. Between the trimmed V and J ends, which lost 3 bases and 0 bases, there was a span of 15 bases. CDR1 and CDR2 (germline): DFQATT, SNEGSKA (reference sequence). CDR3 bases: TGCAGTGCTAGGGGGGAGTGGGGGAGCTCCTACAATGAGCAGTTCTTC. Amino acid sequence: CSARGEWGSSYNEQFF.

This clonotype has just a few counts. The CDR3 DNA is TGTGCCAGCAGCTTAACCAGGCGCGCGAACACCGGGGAGCTGTTTTTT. Translated, it gives CASSLTRRANTGELFF. This chain links TRBV7-9 with TRBJ2-2; D unresolved. The CDR3 length is 16 residues. The V and J ends lost 2 bases and 0 bases respectively, with 10 bases between them. Germline lookup yields CDR1 SEHNR and CDR2 FQNEAQ (reference sequence). The full variable domain, rest sourced from reference TRBV7-9 and TRBJ2-2, is DTGVSQNPRHKITKRGQNVTFRCDPISEHNRLYWYRQTLGQGPEFLTYFQNEAQLEKSRLLSDRFSAERPKGSFSTLEIQRTEQGDSAMYLCASSLTRRANTGELFFGEGSRLTVL.